These 24 T cell receptor beta chains share one sample of origin, sequenced in a study of blood T cell repertoires in COVID-19. Assay used: immunoSEQ multiplex PCR; TCRdb lists only in-frame clones, some missing. The data hold 52,000 or so clones, with more than 70% observed a single time. The sequencing input was peripheral blood. Receptors were obtained from a man aged 60 to 75 with active COVID-19.

This clone came up a few times. This chain links TRBV7-9 with TRBJ1-1; perhaps TRBD1 as D (5 bases). Germline V lookup: CDR1 SEHNR, CDR2 FQNEAQ (reference sequence). V lost 1 base and J 3 bases, leaving 12 bases between the germline ends. The CDR3 is 15 residues long. In nucleotides, the CDR3 is TGTGCCAGCAGCTTAGTTTTTGTCAGGGACACTGAAGCTTTCTTT. Translation gives CASSLVFVRDTEAFF.

The chain has TRBV28 and TRBJ1-2; D remains unclear. Trimming removed 10 bases from V and 3 bases from J, with 12 bases in between. The CDR3 contains 12 residues. CDR1 MDHEN and CDR2 SYDVKM come from the germline V gene. CDR3 DNA: TGTGCCACCCAAGAGGCAGACTATGGCTACACCTTC. Translating gives CATQEADYGYTF.

The chain carries TRBV5-6 and TRBJ2-6; possibly TRBD1 for D (6 bases). V was trimmed by 2 bases and J by 0 bases, leaving 12 bases between them. Germline V CDR1 and CDR2: SGHDT, YYEEEE. The CDR3 sequence is 17 residues long. The CDR3 nucleotides are TGTGCCAGCAGCTTCGACAGGCTCCCCTCTGGGGCCAACGTCCTGACTTTC. This encodes CASSFDRLPSGANVLTF.

The chain employs TRBV18 and TRBJ2-4; 8 nucleotides match TRBD1. The CDR3 totals 15 residues. J lost 8 bases, V lost 4 bases, and 10 bases had no gene match. From germline, CDR1 is KGHSH and CDR2 LQKENI. The CDR3 DNA is TGTGCCAGCTCACTATTCGGACAGGGCGATGACATTCAGTACTTC. The encoded protein is CASSLFGQGDDIQYF.

This clone has a handful of counts. The CDR3 coding sequence is TGTGCCAGCAGCTTTGACAGATACACTGAAGCTTTCTTT. Translated, it gives CASSFDRYTEAFF. The genes are TRBV7-8 and TRBJ1-1; weak D call: TRBD1 (5 bases). The CDR3 length is 13 residues. The ends were cut back, 3 bases at V and 3 bases at J, with 8 bases in the middle. Per germline, CDR1 SGHVS and CDR2 FQNEAQ.

This chain uses TRBV6-5 with TRBJ2-3, with 8 bases matching TRBD2. Germline V gene data show CDR1 as MNHEY and CDR2 as SVGAGI. The CDR3 sequence is 15 residues long. With V trimmed by 6 bases and J by 0 bases, 5 bases remained unmatched. DNA of the CDR3: TGTGCCAGCAGCAAACTAGCGGCTAGCACAGATACGCAGTATTTT. Its protein product is CASSKLAASTDTQYF.

This chain connects TRBV6-1 to TRBJ1-2; no definite D call. Germline CDR1 MNHNS, CDR2 SASEGT. V lost 0 bases to trimming and J lost 0 bases, with 8 bases between them. CDR3 size: 15 residues. CDR3 region: CASSEAWRTNYGYTF. CDR3 in DNA: TGTGCCAGCAGTGAAGCGTGGAGAACTAACTATGGCTACACCTTC.

V usage is TRBV6-1 and J usage is TRBJ2-1; 9 positions match TRBD2. Trimming removed 2 bases from V and 4 bases from J; junction bases left unmatched: 0. In germline, CDR1 is MNHNS, CDR2 SASEGT. This CDR3 is built from 14 residues. Here the CDR3 reads CASSELAGYNEQFF. The CDR3 nucleotides read TGTGCCAGCAGTGAACTAGCGGGATACAATGAGCAGTTCTTC.

There are a few counts of this clone. The chain employs TRBV25-1 and TRBJ2-7, with D tentatively TRBD1 (6 bases). Trimming pared 3 bases from V and 4 bases from J, leaving 10 bases between. The length of the CDR3 is 13 residues. Germline V gene sequence: CDR1 MGHDK, CDR2 SYGVNS. The CDR3 bases are TGTGCCAGCAGTGAGCCAGGGGATTACGAGCAGTACTTC. This sequence encodes CASSEPGDYEQYF.

V usage is TRBV9 and J usage is TRBJ2-2, with 14 nucleotides matching TRBD2. There are 17 residues in the CDR3. Germline loops: CDR1 SGDLS, CDR2 YYNGEE. Losses at the gene ends were 4 bases for V and 3 bases for J; bases not matched to a gene: 5. CDR3 amino acids: CASSPPGLAGDTGELFF. In nucleotides, the CDR3 is TGTGCCAGCAGCCCCCCGGGACTAGCGGGAGACACCGGGGAGCTGTTTTTT.

The chain joins TRBV2 to TRBJ1-1; D might be TRBD1 (6 bases). Germline CDR1 and CDR2: SNHLY and FYNNEI. Trimming shortened V by 1 base and J by 5 bases, and 17 bases separated the two germline ends. The CDR3 is 16 amino acids. The CDR3, as DNA: TGTGCCAGCAGTGAAGGGGGAACAGGGAGATTGACTGAAGCTTTCTTT. Translated, it gives CASSEGGTGRLTEAFF. Full variable domain (outside the CDR3, taken from reference TRBV2 and TRBJ1-1): EPEVTQTPSHQVTQMGQEVILRCVPISNHLYFYWYRQILGQKVEFLVSFYNNEISEKSEIFDDQFSVERPDGSNFTLKIRSTKLEDSAMYFCASSEGGTGRLTEAFFGQGTRLTVV.

V gene TRBV20-1 combines with J gene TRBJ2-7; weak D call: TRBD1 (6 bases). The CDR3 runs 11 residues. The germline gives CDR1 DFQATT, CDR2 SNEGSKA (reference sequence). V lost 5 bases and J 5 bases, leaving 10 bases between the germline ends. CDR3 in amino acids: CSAQRGNEQYF. CDR3 coding DNA: TGCAGTGCTCAGAGGGGGAACGAGCAGTACTTC.

The CDR3 reads CASSYTGLNEQFF. As DNA, the CDR3 is TGTGCCAGCAGTTACACAGGCCTCAATGAGCAGTTCTTC. The rearrangement uses TRBV6-5 and TRBJ2-1, with a possible D match to TRBD1 (5 bases). The CDR3 contains 13 residues. Germline V gene data show CDR1 as MNHEY and CDR2 as SVGAGI. The V end was cut by 2 bases, the J end by 6 bases, with 8 bases between.

The chain combines TRBV27 with TRBJ2-1; 9 nucleotides agree with TRBD1. CDR1 and CDR2 from the germline V gene are MNHEY and SMNVEV (reference sequence). Trimming took 4 bases from V and 4 from J; bases not matched to a gene: 5. This CDR3 has 15 residues. The DNA of the CDR3 is TGTGCCAGCAGTTCTGGGACAGGGACTTACAATGAGCAGTTCTTC. Encoded protein: CASSSGTGTYNEQFF.

The chain couples TRBV11-3 to TRBJ2-7; the D is unclear. CDR3 size: 15 residues. Trimming shortened V by 0 bases and J by 5 bases, and 14 bases separated the two germline ends. Germline values: CDR1 SGHNT, CDR2 YENEEA. In nucleotides, the CDR3 is TGTGCCAGCAGCTTAGATCCAGGAAGGTTGAACGAGCAGTACTTC. Protein: CASSLDPGRLNEQYF.

The chain has TRBV27 and TRBJ1-3, with 7 bases that match TRBD1. J was trimmed by 0 bases and V by 5 bases; bases with no gene match: 4. Per germline, CDR1 MNHEY and CDR2 SMNVEV (reference sequence). This CDR3 comprises 15 residues. CDR3 nucleotides: TGTGCCAGCAGTGCCCAGGGGGGCTCTGGAAACACCATATATTTT. It specifies CASSAQGGSGNTIYF.

The CDR3 spells CAWTSGRTDTQYF. The DNA of the CDR3 is TGTGCCTGGACTAGCGGACGCACAGATACGCAGTATTTT. This chain uses TRBV30 with TRBJ2-3; 7 bases map to TRBD2. V shed 4 bases and J 1 base; nucleotides not matched to a gene: 2. The CDR3 totals 13 residues. Germline lookup yields CDR1 GTSNPN and CDR2 SVGIG (reference sequence).

The J gene is TRBJ2-7, the V gene TRBV5-1; D is possibly TRBD2 (5 bases). This CDR3 comprises 16 residues. Germline lookup yields CDR1 SGHRS and CDR2 YFSETQ. Trimming pared 4 bases from V and 0 bases from J, leaving 17 bases between. CDR3 residues: CASSPGLLQSSYEQYF. The CDR3 DNA sequence: TGCGCCAGCAGCCCCGGACTCCTTCAGAGCTCCTACGAGCAGTACTTC.

This clone was seen more than once but under ten times. J is TRBJ2-7 and V is TRBV12-5; D is unresolved. In germline, CDR1 is LGHNT, CDR2 FRNRAP. This CDR3 has 14 amino acids. V was clipped by 2 bases and J by 0 bases, with 8 bases between them. CDR3 protein: CASGLQADSYEQYF. The CDR3 nucleotides are TGTGCTAGTGGTTTGCAGGCCGACTCCTACGAGCAGTACTTC. The whole variable domain, filled in from reference TRBV12-5 and TRBJ2-7, reads DARVTQTPRHKVTEMGQEVTMRCQPILGHNTVFWYRQTMMQGLELLAYFRNRAPLDDSGMPKDRFSAEMPDATLATLKIQPSEPRDSAVYFCASGLQADSYEQYFGPGTRLTVT.

The chain links TRBV15 to TRBJ2-7, with 7 bases aligning to TRBD2. CDR1 and CDR2 (germline): LNHNV, YYDKDF (reference sequence). With V trimmed by 2 bases and J by 2 bases, 12 bases remained unmatched. The CDR3 is 17 residues long. CDR3 DNA: TGTGCCACCAGCAGATCTTCGGGACTACCCGACCCCTACGAGCAGTACTTC. Translation gives CATSRSSGLPDPYEQYF. Combining the CDR3 with reference TRBV15 and TRBJ2-7 gives the whole variable domain DAMVIQNPRYQVTQFGKPVTLSCSQTLNHNVMYWYQQKSSQAPKLLFHYYDKDFNNEADTPDNFQSRRPNTSFCFLDIRSPGLGDTAMYLCATSRSSGLPDPYEQYFGPGTRLTVT.

This chain uses TRBV7-6 with TRBJ2-5, with 12 bases matching TRBD2. With 3 bases clipped from V and 4 bases from J, the junction kept 6 bases outside the gene matches. The germline V gene has CDR1 SGHVS and CDR2 FNYEAQ. The CDR3 loop spans 16 amino acids. The CDR3 region is CASSFLTSGSRETQYF. The CDR3 DNA follows: TGTGCCAGCAGCTTTTTGACTAGCGGGAGTAGAGAGACCCAGTACTTC. The full variable domain, in which reference TRBV7-6 and TRBJ2-5 provide the parts outside the CDR3, is GAGVSQSPRYKVTKRGQDVALRCDPISGHVSLYWYRQALGQGPEFLTYFNYEAQQDKSGLPNDRFSAERPEGSISTLTIQRTEQRDSAMYRCASSFLTSGSRETQYFGPGTRLLVL.

This sequence joins TRBV10-3 and TRBJ2-5; 10 positions match TRBD1. This CDR3 is built from 14 residues. V shed 6 bases, J shed 4 bases, and the junction held 5 bases outside the gene matches. CDR1 is ENHRY, CDR2 SYGVKD, per germline. The CDR3 region is CAISGDRGPETQYF. For the CDR3, the DNA is TGTGCCATCAGCGGGGACAGGGGCCCAGAGACCCAGTACTTC.

The chain joins TRBV9 to TRBJ2-1, with 8 positions matching TRBD2. CDR3 length equals 15 residues. Germline-derived CDR1 and CDR2 are SGDLS and YYNGEE. The junction had 9 bases not matched to a gene; V was cut back by 0 bases and J by 10 bases. The DNA of the CDR3 is TGTGCCAGCAGCGTAGCGGGAGCGGGAGCCAGGGAGCAGTTCTTC. Its protein is CASSVAGAGAREQFF.

This sequence joins TRBV4-2 and TRBJ2-7; D is perhaps TRBD2 (5 bases). Germline lookup yields CDR1 LGHNA and CDR2 YNFKEQ. This CDR3 is built from 13 residues. Trimming left V 3 bases short and J 3 bases short, with 9 bases between. The CDR3 spells CASSHGEIYEQYF. The DNA for the CDR3 is TGTGCCAGCAGCCACGGGGAGATCTACGAGCAGTACTTC.